This T cell receptor (beta chain) originates from a study of control samples from healthy donors and cancer patients. Profiled with immunoSEQ multiplex PCR; TCRdb holds only in-frame clones, not every one. The repertoire holds approximately 120,000 clones, with roughly 92% as singletons. Material for sequencing was PBMCs. The source is a man older than 75 with head and neck cancer.

CDR3: CASSPPWDGASEQYF. CDR3 bases: TGTGCCAGCTCCCCGCCCTGGGACGGGGCATCCGAGCAGTACTTC. The chain combines TRBV18 with TRBJ2-7; D may match TRBD1 or TRBD2 (5 bases each). CDR3 length: 15 residues. V was clipped by 6 bases and J by 6 bases, with 21 bases between them. Germline assignment: CDR1 KGHSH and CDR2 LQKENI.